The table lists the clone carrying this TCR beta chain with a few counts. V lost 6 bases and J lost 5; bases outside the gene matches: 9. CDR1 and CDR2 (germline): MNHEY, SMNVEV (reference sequence). This CDR3 contains 14 residues. The data derive from a study of spatial heterogeneity in lung cancer. Indicated time point: blood at routine non-recurrence follow-up after resection. MiXCR was run by TCRdb on the 5' RACE reads, yielding one entry per CDR3 protein. The table shows nearly 95,000 distinct CDR3 sequences, with 15% to 20% occurring only once. This chain uses TRBV27 with TRBJ1-2; 7 bases line up with TRBD1. The receptor's source is a male donor with early-stage non-small cell lung cancer. This specimen was PBMCs, taken at follow-up. CDR3 DNA sequence: TGTGCCAGCAGAATACTCGGGACAGCATATGGCTACACCTTC. This encodes CASRILGTAYGYTF.